The present T cell receptor (beta chain) was sequenced within a study of graft-versus-host responses after intestinal transplantation. Comment on this clone: The antigen is unknown.

The repertoire was sequenced with immunoSEQ multiplex PCR; TCRdb's copy has only in-frame clones and lacks some. The data show about 88,000 clones, with around 90% seen just once and around 0.1% held by the top ten. The CDR3 loop spans 12 amino acids. Per the germline V gene, CDR1 is MRHNA and CDR2 is SNTAGT. The V gene lost 4 bases and the J gene lost 7 bases, with 9 bases spanning the gap. The chain employs TRBV6-4 and TRBJ2-3, with a possible D match to TRBD1 (6 bases). The sequence was obtained from a human donor who received an intestinal transplant. Here the sequenced sample was unstimulated CD4+ T cells sorted from spleen or lymph node cells, taken before intestinal transplant. The CDR3 loop is CASSGTGNTQYF. The CDR3 region has the DNA TGTGCCAGCAGTGGCACAGGGAATACGCAGTATTTT.